The 9 T cell receptor beta chains given below trace back to one sample, sequenced in a study of blood T cells in healthy people across ages. PCR was performed a second time for about 7 to 11 cycles using a sample-barcoded 5' primer and a J-beta primer mix. TCRdb re-analysed the 5' RACE reads in MiXCR, keeping a single row per CDR3 protein. The table includes approximately 780,000 distinct CDR3 sequences, 20% to 30% detected once. This sample was also put to use in a study of T cells of mothers and their children.

Specimen: blood. The receptor set was obtained from a boy aged 5 to 17 in good health.

This clonotype appeared a few times. This chain links TRBV12-3 or TRBV12-4 with TRBJ2-5; 9 positions match TRBD1. The last part of the DNA fits TRBJ2-7 better; the J call may be wrong. This CDR3 comprises 14 residues. The CDR3 region is CASRMTGGVYEQYF. The CDR3 DNA is TGTGCCAGCAGAATGACAGGGGGAGTCTACGAGCAGTACTTC.

This clonotype was seen more than once but under ten times. This sequence joins TRBV7-8 and TRBJ2-1, with TRBD2 matching over 8 bases. The V segment lost 1 base and the J segment 8 bases; nucleotides outside the gene matches: 10. The germline V gene has CDR1 SGHVS and CDR2 FQNEAQ. The CDR3 totals 16 residues. DNA of the CDR3: TGTGCCAGCAGCTTAGGATCAGCGGGGGCCTGGGATGAGCAGTTCTTC. Its protein product is CASSLGSAGAWDEQFF. Complete variable domain (other parts from reference TRBV7-8 and TRBJ2-1): GAGVSQSPRYKVAKRGQDVALRCDPISGHVSLFWYQQALGQGPEFLTYFQNEAQLDKSGLPSDRFFAERPEGSVSTLKIQRTQQEDSAVYLCASSLGSAGAWDEQFFGPGTRLTVL.

The gene calls are TRBV15 and TRBJ2-7; 7 bases are a match to TRBD2. The J call may be faulty, since TRBJ2-1 better matches the DNA end. Germline loops: CDR1 LNHNV, CDR2 YYDKDF (reference sequence). The CDR3 is 17 amino acids. The CDR3 reads CATSSTRDYGPGNEQFF. In nucleotides, the CDR3 is TGTGCCACCAGCAGCACCCGGGACTACGGGCCGGGGAATGAGCAGTTCTTC.

The DNA of the CDR3 is TGTGCCAGCAGCTTAGCTATCCAGGGATTAGGCGGGCAAGAGACCCAGTACTTC. As protein: CASSLAIQGLGGQETQYF. The rearrangement joins TRBV7-9 to TRBJ2-5, with D possibly called TRBD1 or TRBD2 (5 bases each). Trimming took off 0 bases at V and 2 bases at J, with 19 bases between the two ends. Per germline, CDR1 SEHNR and CDR2 FQNEAQ (reference sequence). The CDR3 runs 18 residues. Full variable domain (missing parts from reference TRBV7-9 and TRBJ2-5): DTGVSQNPRHKITKRGQNVTFRCDPISEHNRLYWYRQTLGQGPEFLTYFQNEAQLEKSRLLSDRFSAERPKGSFSTLEIQRTEQGDSAMYLCASSLAIQGLGGQETQYFGPGTRLLVL.

The CDR3 DNA is TGTGCCAGCAGCTTAGACAGGGGAGCGACTTTCGTGGCGCAGTATTTT. Its translation is CASSLDRGATFVAQYF. V gene TRBV28 combines with J gene TRBJ2-3; TRBD1 matches at 8 bases. Losses at the gene ends were 6 bases for V and 10 bases for J; bases not matched to a gene: 18. This CDR3 is built from 16 residues. Germline V gene sequence: CDR1 MDHEN, CDR2 SYDVKM.

Comment on this clonotype: One junction end disagrees with the germline gene, perhaps due to a read error. The rearrangement links TRBV28 to TRBJ2-5, with 7 bases that match TRBD2. Germline CDR1 and CDR2: MDHEN and SYDVKM. The CDR3 runs to 13 residues. This chain's CDR3 is CALSTSLANERFF. The CDR3 DNA reads TGTGCCCTCTCGACTAGCCTCGCCAATGAGCGGTTCTTC.

The chain employs TRBV7-2 and TRBJ2-1, with 13 bases fitting TRBD2. Germline V gene sequence: CDR1 SGHTA, CDR2 FQGNSA. This CDR3 is 16 amino acids long. V was clipped by 3 bases and J by 2 bases; unmatched bases: 1. The CDR3 loop is CASSLTSGGTYNEQFF. CDR3 coding DNA: TGTGCCAGCAGCTTGACTAGCGGGGGGACCTACAATGAGCAGTTCTTC.

The gene calls are TRBV2 and TRBJ1-6; the match to TRBD1 covers 7 bases. V shed 3 bases and J 9 bases; nucleotides not matched to a gene: 5. Germline-derived CDR1 and CDR2 are SNHLY and FYNNEI. The CDR3 spans 14 residues. The CDR3 DNA reads TGTGCCAGCAGTGATGGTCAGGGGGTTTCACCCCTCCACTTT. Its translation is CASSDGQGVSPLHF.

This clonotype showed up just a few times. The V gene is TRBV9, the J gene TRBJ1-4; D unresolved. The germline V gene has CDR1 SGDLS and CDR2 YYNGEE. V lost 3 bases and J lost 10, with 7 bases in between. The CDR3 is 11 amino acids. The CDR3 nucleotides read TGTGCCAGCAGCGACGGAGGAAAACTGTTTTTT. Amino acids: CASSDGGKLFF.